One sample yielded the 3 T cell receptor beta chains listed below, sequenced in a study of blood T cell repertoires in COVID-19 (dated by TCRdb to between 2020 and 2021). Library prep was done by the immunoSEQ multiplex PCR assay. TCRdb provides this immuneACCESS table in a form limited to in-frame rearrangements. Some clones are lacking; in checked studies, under half of them reflect an unresolved V gene, and why the rest are absent is not known. The sample profile shows just under 35,000 clones; more than 85% of them were found once. Approximately 41% of the sample goes to the ten largest clones. Input material: peripheral blood. These receptors were taken from a man between 60 and 75 years old with active or convalescent COVID-19.

The chain uses TRBV18 and TRBJ1-5; a weak D match, TRBD1 (6 bases). Trimming removed 0 bases from V and 6 bases from J, with 15 bases in between. Germline V gene data show CDR1 as KGHSH and CDR2 as LQKENI. The CDR3 sequence is 16 residues long. The CDR3 here is CASSPPSTGSIQPQHF. For the CDR3, the DNA is TGTGCCAGCTCACCACCAAGTACAGGGTCGATTCAGCCCCAGCATTTT.

The rearrangement joins TRBV5-8 to TRBJ1-6; 9 nucleotides match TRBD1. The CDR3 totals 16 residues. Germline CDR1 and CDR2: SGHTS and YDEGEE. J was trimmed by 4 bases and V by 3 bases; bases with no gene match: 5. The CDR3: CASSSGQGHYNSPLHF. The CDR3 coding sequence is TGTGCCAGCAGCTCGGGACAGGGCCATTATAATTCACCCCTCCACTTT.

The chain recombines TRBV2 with TRBJ2-3, with D hard to call. V was trimmed by 5 bases and J by 6 bases, leaving 6 bases between them. Germline CDR1 reads SNHLY; CDR2 reads FYNNEI. The CDR3 consists of 11 residues. CDR3 region: CASSPRDTQYF. The CDR3 DNA sequence: TGTGCCAGCAGTCCTCGGGATACGCAGTATTTT.